Each of the 14 T cell receptor beta chains below was sequenced from the same sample in a study of graft-versus-host responses after intestinal transplantation. These TCRs are of unknown antigen specificity. Produced via immunoSEQ multiplex PCR; TCRdb's table is partial and in-frame only. The table includes fewer than 80,000 clones, approximately 91% detected once. The material sequenced was unstimulated CD8+ T cells sorted from spleen or lymph node cells, taken before transplant. The receptors originated from a human donor who was the organ donor for an intestinal transplant.

The gene calls are TRBV29-1 and TRBJ2-1; D perhaps matches TRBD2 (6 bases). The CDR3 runs 15 residues. CDR1 SQVTM and CDR2 ANQGSEA come from the germline V gene. V lost 1 base and J lost 6, with 16 bases in between. In nucleotides, the CDR3 is TGCAGCGTTGAAGGTTCAGGGAGTAGCGGCAATGAGCAGTTCTTC. It encodes CSVEGSGSSGNEQFF.

This clone showed up just a few times. The rearrangement links TRBV4-3 to TRBJ1-4; D is perhaps TRBD1 (6 bases). The germline V and J ends were trimmed by 0 bases and 0 bases, with 11 bases remaining between them. The CDR3 has 17 amino acids. The germline V gene has CDR1 LGHNA and CDR2 YSLEER. The CDR3 loop is CASSQEHRVTTNEKLFF. The CDR3 nucleotides read TGCGCCAGCAGCCAAGAACACAGGGTCACAACTAATGAAAAACTGTTTTTT.

The chain is built from TRBV9 and TRBJ2-7; 7 nucleotides agree with TRBD1. The CDR3 contains 15 residues. V lost 0 bases and J lost 2; bases outside the gene matches: 5. Germline V gene lookup returns CDR1 SGDLS and CDR2 YYNGEE. The CDR3 here is CASSVGSGGAYEQYF. As DNA, the CDR3 is TGTGCCAGCAGCGTAGGTTCAGGGGGAGCCTACGAGCAGTACTTC.

V usage is TRBV19 and J usage is TRBJ2-7; a possible D gene is TRBD1 (5 bases). Trimming took off 10 bases at V and 2 bases at J, with 12 bases between the two ends. CDR3 length: 12 residues. CDR1 is LNHDA and CDR2 is SQIVND in the germline V gene (reference sequence). CDR3 coding DNA: TGTGCCACCCAGGGCCAAACCTACGAGCAGTACTTC. Amino acid sequence: CATQGQTYEQYF.

This chain uses TRBV29-1 with TRBJ2-1; D is possibly TRBD2 (5 bases). The CDR3 is 13 amino acids. Trimming took 3 bases from V and 7 from J, leaving 13 bases between them. Germline values: CDR1 SQVTM, CDR2 ANQGSEA. The CDR3, as DNA: TGCAGCGTTGATTCCGGGATCTCTAATGAGCAGTTCTTC. Residues: CSVDSGISNEQFF.

The chain joins TRBV5-8 to TRBJ1-3; possibly TRBD1 for D (6 bases). The CDR3 totals 18 residues. V dropped 1 base and J dropped 0 bases, with 17 bases sitting between them. The germline CDR1 and CDR2 sequences are SGHTS and YDEGEE. The CDR3 DNA reads TGTGCCAGCAGCTTGACTCCGGGACAACTGAGCTCTGGAAACACCATATATTTT. Translating gives CASSLTPGQLSSGNTIYF. The full variable domain, with the rest looked up from reference TRBV5-8 and TRBJ1-3, is EAGVTQSPTHLIKTRGQQATLRCSPISGHTSVYWYQQALGLGLQFLLWYDEGEERNRGNFPPRFSGRQFPNYSSELNVNALELEDSALYLCASSLTPGQLSSGNTIYFGEGSWLTVV.

The V call is TRBV30, the J call TRBJ1-4, with a possible D match to TRBD1 (5 bases). Germline CDR1 and CDR2: GTSNPN and SVGIG (reference sequence). Trimming pared 2 bases from V and 5 bases from J, leaving 15 bases between. This CDR3 region has 15 residues. The CDR3, as DNA: TGTGCCTGGAGTTCGGGCGGGGGAGGGAATGAAAAACTGTTTTTT. Translated: CAWSSGGGGNEKLFF.

V usage is TRBV19 and J usage is TRBJ1-2, with a tentative D call TRBD1 (5 bases). The V end was cut by 5 bases, the J end by 7 bases, with 23 bases between. CDR1 is LNHDA and CDR2 is SQIVND in the germline V gene (reference sequence). The CDR3 loop spans 16 amino acids. CDR3 in amino acids: CASSSLGTQGRGGYTF. CDR3 DNA: TGTGCCAGTAGTTCCTTGGGGACTCAGGGTCGAGGTGGCTACACCTTC.

The chain combines TRBV19 with TRBJ1-4; no reliable D call. The CDR3 has 14 amino acids. The V end was cut by 7 bases, the J end by 2 bases, with 11 bases between. Germline V lookup: CDR1 LNHDA, CDR2 SQIVND (reference sequence). The CDR3, as DNA: TGTGCCAGTAAAAAGAGAGGGACTAATGAAAAACTGTTTTTT. Amino acid sequence: CASKKRGTNEKLFF.

The rearrangement uses TRBV5-6 and TRBJ1-2, with D maybe TRBD1 (6 bases). Trimming took off 4 bases at V and 6 bases at J, with 19 bases between the two ends. The germline V gene has CDR1 SGHDT and CDR2 YYEEEE. CDR3 size: 15 residues. DNA of the CDR3: TGTGCCAGCAGCCGCTCCTTTACAGGGAGAGATGGCTACACCTTC. Residues: CASSRSFTGRDGYTF.

V gene TRBV9 combines with J gene TRBJ2-5; 8 bases are a match to TRBD2. The V segment lost 0 bases and the J segment 2 bases; nucleotides outside the gene matches: 3. In germline, CDR1 is SGDLS, CDR2 YYNGEE. The CDR3 contains 15 residues. The CDR3 coding sequence is TGTGCCAGCAGCGTAGCGGCGGGGGGACAAGAGACCCAGTACTTC. Translation: CASSVAAGGQETQYF.

V and J are TRBV6-6 and TRBJ2-3, with D tentatively TRBD1 (6 bases). The ends were cut back, 8 bases at V and 2 bases at J, with 11 bases in the middle. The CDR3 has 13 residues. CDR1 is MNHNY, CDR2 SVGAGI, per germline (reference sequence). The DNA for the CDR3 is TGTGCCAGCGGACGGGACATCACAGATACGCAGTATTTT. Protein sequence: CASGRDITDTQYF.

The chain is built from TRBV5-1 and TRBJ1-2; D gene unclear. With 2 bases removed from V and 8 bases from J, the gap between germline ends came to 13 bases. The CDR3 length is 13 residues. Germline V gene lookup returns CDR1 SGHRS and CDR2 YFSETQ. CDR3: CASSFWPAGGYTF. CDR3 DNA sequence: TGCGCCAGCAGCTTCTGGCCGGCGGGCGGCTACACCTTC.

The V and J genes are TRBV7-3 and TRBJ2-1, with D maybe TRBD2 (6 bases). The CDR3 runs to 16 residues. The V end lost 5 bases, the J end lost 0 bases, and 14 bases lay between the germline ends. CDR1 SGHTA and CDR2 FQGTGA come from the germline V gene. CDR3 amino acids: CASSIPSADSYNEQFF. CDR3 DNA sequence: TGTGCCAGCAGCATCCCTAGCGCCGACTCCTACAATGAGCAGTTCTTC. Together with reference TRBV7-3 and TRBJ2-1, the CDR3 gives the full variable domain: GAGVSQTPSNKVTEKGKYVELRCDPISGHTALYWYRQSLGQGPEFLIYFQGTGAADDSGLPNDRFFAVRPEGSVSTLKIQRTERGDSAVYLCASSIPSADSYNEQFFGPGTRLTVL.